Below, 2 T cell receptor beta chains from the same sample are listed, as sequenced in a study of T cells after yellow fever vaccination. TCRdb analysed the 5' RACE reads with MiXCR anew, one entry per CDR3 protein. Of 450,000 to 650,000 distinct CDR3 sequences listed, roughly 14% are singletons. The sequencing here drew on PBMCs, taken on the day of the yellow fever booster vaccination. These receptors all stem from a man aged 30 to 45 who received the YFV17D yellow fever vaccine.

The chain employs TRBV29-1 and TRBJ2-5; D remains ambiguous. The ends were cut back, 4 bases at V and 4 bases at J, with 13 bases in the middle. The germline CDR1 and CDR2 sequences are SQVTM and ANQGSEA. The CDR3 runs 13 residues. CDR3 loop: CSVAQSTSETQYF. The CDR3 DNA reads as TGCAGCGTTGCTCAAAGCACCTCAGAGACCCAGTACTTC.

This clonotype came up a few times. V and J are TRBV7-9 and TRBJ2-5; D possibly corresponds to TRBD2 (5 bases). Germline-derived CDR1 and CDR2 are SEHNR and FQNEAQ (reference sequence). V was pared by 4 bases and J by 5 bases, with 14 bases between. The CDR3 spans 14 residues. The CDR3 DNA reads TGTGCCAGCAGCTCCGGGATTGGCGGGGAGACCCAGTACTTC. This codes for CASSSGIGGETQYF.